This TCR beta chain was identified in a study of early T cells in non-severe SARS-CoV-2 infection. Across the study: The sequenced material was bulk RNA from unsorted whole blood, and its chains were unpaired. Study outcomes and limitations: Reliance on VDJdb matching favored anti-spike CD8 responses; private and CD4 specificities were missed.

In germline, CDR1 is SGHVS, CDR2 FQNEAQ. The CDR3 covers 14 residues. V dropped 6 bases and J dropped 2; count of bases not matched to a gene: 2. Individual cDNA molecules received unique molecular identifiers during library preparation. TCRdb analysed the 5' RACE reads with MiXCR anew, one entry per CDR3 protein. The repertoire holds about 35,000 distinct CDR3 sequences, 5.4% seen once, with under 7% in the top ten. This clonotype was counted ten times or more. Its specificity is not known. The chain carries TRBV7-8 and TRBJ2-7; 12 positions match TRBD2. The receptor's source is an adult who was a healthcare worker with PCR-confirmed SARS-CoV-2 infection or an uninfected control (not recorded which). Material: whole blood, obtained at baseline. CDR3 sequence: CASSWTSGAYEQYF. CDR3 nucleotides: TGTGCCAGCAGTTGGACTAGCGGGGCCTACGAGCAGTACTTC.